This entry concerns a single T cell receptor (beta chain). Its antigen is as yet unknown. This sample is part of a study of vaccination and CD4 T cells after COVID-19. With 4 bases clipped from V and 6 bases from J, the junction kept 5 bases outside the gene matches. Germline CDR1 and CDR2: SGHNT and YYREEE (reference sequence). This CDR3 spans 15 amino acids. The sample's treatment: approximately 10-day PBMC culture with coronavirus spike peptide pools or control peptides (ViraFEST assay). With the Oncomine TCR Beta short-read assay, DNA from cultured CD4+ T cells was sequenced. MiXCR, run by TCRdb on the PCR reads, gives a single entry per CDR3 protein. The sample lists around 20,000 distinct CDR3 sequences, under 55% occurring once.

This TCR was recovered from a human donor who had recovered from COVID-19. The V and J genes are TRBV5-4 and TRBJ2-7; 15 bases align to TRBD2. The sequencing used CD4+ T cells from blood, cultured in vitro, collected before SARS-CoV-2 vaccination. CDR3 nucleotide sequence: TGTGCCAGCAGCGCGGGACTAGCGGGAGGTGGCGAGCAGTACTTC. Protein sequence: CASSAGLAGGGEQYF. Based on the CDR3 plus reference TRBV5-4 and TRBJ2-7, the full variable domain is ETGVTQSPTHLIKTRGQQVTLRCSSQSGHNTVSWYQQALGQGPQFIFQYYREEENGRGNFPPRFSGLQFPNYSSELNVNALELDDSALYLCASSAGLAGGGEQYFGPGTRLTVT.